This TCR beta chain was documented in a study of regulatory T cells in long-lasting Graves disease. Losses at the gene ends were 1 base for V and 1 base for J; bases not matched to a gene: 4. This CDR3 is built from 17 residues. Germline V lookup: CDR1 KGHDR, CDR2 SFDVKD. Time point described: newly diagnosed GD, antithyroid drugs for less than 3 months. The authors made the TCR library using RNA they extracted from PBMCs. Under American Thyroid Association guidelines, Graves' disease was diagnosed. EDTA tubes held roughly 9 milliliters of peripheral blood from each patient. Relying on iRepertoire HTBI primers and Arm-PCR of CDR3 regions, the team built TCR beta libraries. TCRdb processed the multiplex PCR reads anew with MiXCR; each CDR3 protein has one entry. The sample has hundreds of thousands of distinct CDR3 sequences, about 16% seen once. With regard to this clonotype: The antigen remains undetermined.

Whole-study findings and limits: With persistent disease, TRBV28, TRBJ1-2 and TRBJ2-5 were the favored segments.

These same data were also listed under a study on T cells in Graves' hyperthyroidism and ophthalmopathy. From that paper: The HTBI set primed first-round TCR CDR3 RT-PCR.

The clonotype originates from a woman aged 35-65 years with Graves disease. The starting material was peripheral blood mononuclear cells (PBMCs), obtained at new diagnosis, from a patient treated with antithyroid drugs. This chain uses TRBV24-1 with TRBJ1-3, with 9 bases identical to TRBD1. Here the CDR3 DNA reads TGTGCCACCAGTGATTTACTACAGGGGGCTTCTGGAAACACCATATATTTT. Its protein is CATSDLLQGASGNTIYF.